This record looks at one T cell receptor (beta chain) sequence and its context. This CDR3 contains 14 residues. V lost 5 bases, J lost 1 base, and 11 bases lay in between. Looked up from germline, CDR1 is MNHEY and CDR2 is SMNVEV (reference sequence). Libraries were prepared by immunoSEQ multiplex PCR; TCRdb keeps only in-frame clonotypes and omits some of them. The sample has approximately 350,000 clones, 88% seen once. This sample is drawn from a study of blood T cell repertoires in COVID-19. Study summary: Researchers got acute and convalescent COVID-19 samples from the United States, Italy and Spain.

Material: peripheral blood. The chain has TRBV27 and TRBJ1-1, with D unresolved. The source of this sequence is a woman aged 70-85 years with COVID-19, enrolled during active disease. CDR3 loop: CASSPPVWNTEAFF. The CDR3 DNA follows: TGTGCCAGCAGTCCCCCGGTTTGGAACACTGAAGCTTTCTTT.